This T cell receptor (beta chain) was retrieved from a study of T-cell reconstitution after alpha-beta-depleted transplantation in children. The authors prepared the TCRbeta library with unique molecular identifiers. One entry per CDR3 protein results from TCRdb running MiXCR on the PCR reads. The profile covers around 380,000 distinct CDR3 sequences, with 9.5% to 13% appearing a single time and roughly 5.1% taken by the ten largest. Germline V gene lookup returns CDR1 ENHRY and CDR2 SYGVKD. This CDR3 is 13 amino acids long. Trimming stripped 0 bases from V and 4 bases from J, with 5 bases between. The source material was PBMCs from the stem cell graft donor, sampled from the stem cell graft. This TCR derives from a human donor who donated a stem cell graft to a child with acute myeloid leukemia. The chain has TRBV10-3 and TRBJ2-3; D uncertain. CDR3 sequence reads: CAISESGADTQYF. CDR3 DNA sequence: TGTGCCATCAGTGAGTCGGGCGCAGATACGCAGTATTTT.